The sequence of this T cell receptor beta chain was determined in a study of early T cells in non-severe SARS-CoV-2 infection. Looked up from germline, CDR1 is SGHAT and CDR2 is FQNNGV. The junction had 6 bases not matched to a gene; V was cut back by 2 bases and J by 4 bases. The CDR3 runs 17 residues. This clonotype was found a few times. As yet, its antigen is unknown. Whole-study findings and limits: Missing private and CD4 specificities, VDJdb matching favored anti-spike CD8 responses.

Unique molecular identifiers tagged individual cDNA molecules. TCRdb re-called the 5' RACE reads through MiXCR, storing one row per CDR3 protein. The data hold around 32,000 distinct CDR3 sequences, with around 5.7% observed a single time. V is TRBV11-2 and J is TRBJ2-1; 12 bases match TRBD2. Sample: whole blood. This TCR derives from an adult who was a healthcare worker with PCR-confirmed SARS-CoV-2 infection or an uninfected control (not recorded which). CDR3 sequence: CASSLLGLAGQYNEQFF. The CDR3 DNA reads TGTGCCAGCAGCTTATTGGGACTAGCGGGCCAATACAATGAGCAGTTCTTC.